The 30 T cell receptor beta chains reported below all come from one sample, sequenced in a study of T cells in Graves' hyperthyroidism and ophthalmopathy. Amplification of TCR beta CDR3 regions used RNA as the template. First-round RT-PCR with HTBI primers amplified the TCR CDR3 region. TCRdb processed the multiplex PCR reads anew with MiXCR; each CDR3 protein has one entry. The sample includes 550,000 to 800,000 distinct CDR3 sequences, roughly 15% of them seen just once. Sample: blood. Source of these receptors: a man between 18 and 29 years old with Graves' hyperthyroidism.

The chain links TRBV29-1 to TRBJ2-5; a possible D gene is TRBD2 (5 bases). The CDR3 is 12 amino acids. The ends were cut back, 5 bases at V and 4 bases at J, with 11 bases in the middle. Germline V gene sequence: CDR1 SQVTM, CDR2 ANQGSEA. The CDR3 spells CSVSGIRETQYF. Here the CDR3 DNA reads TGCAGCGTTTCGGGAATAAGAGAGACCCAGTACTTC.

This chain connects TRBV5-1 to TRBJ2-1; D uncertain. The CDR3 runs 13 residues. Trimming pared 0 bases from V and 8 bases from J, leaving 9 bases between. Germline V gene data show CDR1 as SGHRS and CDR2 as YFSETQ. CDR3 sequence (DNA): TGCGCCAGCAGCTTGGTTGTGGGGTATGAGCAGTTCTTC. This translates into CASSLVVGYEQFF.

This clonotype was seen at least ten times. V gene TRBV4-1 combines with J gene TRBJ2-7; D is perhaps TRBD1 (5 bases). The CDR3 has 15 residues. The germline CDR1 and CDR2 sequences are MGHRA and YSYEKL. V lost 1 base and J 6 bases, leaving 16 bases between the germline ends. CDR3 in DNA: TGCGCCAGCAGCCAAGGTTCAGGGCCTTCGGGCGAGCAGTACTTC. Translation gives CASSQGSGPSGEQYF.

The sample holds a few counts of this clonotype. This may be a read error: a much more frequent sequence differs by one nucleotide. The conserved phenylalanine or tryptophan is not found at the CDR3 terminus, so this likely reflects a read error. CDR3 coding DNA: TGTGCCAGCAGGTTTGAGCGAGGTGGGAACTACGAGCAGTACCTC. Translating gives CASRFERGGNYEQYL. The chain uses TRBV28 and TRBJ2-7; D is undetermined. Germline CDR1 and CDR2: MDHEN and SYDVKM. The CDR3 extends over 15 amino acids. V dropped 6 bases and J dropped 3 bases, with 18 bases sitting between them.

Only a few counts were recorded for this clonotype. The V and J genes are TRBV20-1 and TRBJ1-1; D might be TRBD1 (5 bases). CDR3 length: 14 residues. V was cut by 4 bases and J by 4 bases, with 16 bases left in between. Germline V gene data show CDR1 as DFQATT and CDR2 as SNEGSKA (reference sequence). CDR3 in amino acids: CSATSGGGATEAFF. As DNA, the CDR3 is TGCAGTGCTACCTCGGGTGGTGGGGCCACTGAAGCTTTCTTT.

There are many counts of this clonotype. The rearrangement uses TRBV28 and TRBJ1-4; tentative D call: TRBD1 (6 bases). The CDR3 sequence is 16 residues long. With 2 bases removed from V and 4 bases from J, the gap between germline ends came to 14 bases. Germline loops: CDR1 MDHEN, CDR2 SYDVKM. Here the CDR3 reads CASSLGTGTFNEKLFF. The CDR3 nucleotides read TGTGCCAGCAGTTTAGGTACAGGGACGTTTAATGAAAAACTGTTTTTT.

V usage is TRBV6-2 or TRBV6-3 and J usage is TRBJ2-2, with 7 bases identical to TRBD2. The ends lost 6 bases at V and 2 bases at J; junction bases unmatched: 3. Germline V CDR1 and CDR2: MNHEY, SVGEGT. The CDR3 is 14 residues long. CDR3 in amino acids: CASSAGLNTGELFF. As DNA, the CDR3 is TGTGCCAGCAGCGCGGGACTAAACACCGGGGAGCTGTTTTTT.

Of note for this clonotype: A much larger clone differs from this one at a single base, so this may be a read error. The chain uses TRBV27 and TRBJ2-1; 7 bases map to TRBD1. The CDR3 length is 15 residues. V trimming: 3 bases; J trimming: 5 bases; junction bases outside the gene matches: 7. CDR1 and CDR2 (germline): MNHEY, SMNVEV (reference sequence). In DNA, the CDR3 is TGTGCCAGCAGTTTTAGGGACAGATCCCACAATGAGCAGTTCTTC. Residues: CASSFRDRSHNEQFF.

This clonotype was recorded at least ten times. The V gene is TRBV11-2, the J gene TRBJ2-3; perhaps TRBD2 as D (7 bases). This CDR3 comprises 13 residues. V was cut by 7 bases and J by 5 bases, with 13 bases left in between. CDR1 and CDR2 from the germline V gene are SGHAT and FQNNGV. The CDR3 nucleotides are TGTGCCAGCATCCCGAGGGGGGGAGATACGCAGTATTTT. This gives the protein CASIPRGGDTQYF.

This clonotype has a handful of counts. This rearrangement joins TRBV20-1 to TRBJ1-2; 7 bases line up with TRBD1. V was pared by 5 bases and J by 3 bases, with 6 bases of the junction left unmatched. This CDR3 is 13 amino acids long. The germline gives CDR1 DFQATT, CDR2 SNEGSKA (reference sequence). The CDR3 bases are TGCAGTGCTCCGGGACAGTTAGACTATGGCTACACCTTC. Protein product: CSAPGQLDYGYTF.

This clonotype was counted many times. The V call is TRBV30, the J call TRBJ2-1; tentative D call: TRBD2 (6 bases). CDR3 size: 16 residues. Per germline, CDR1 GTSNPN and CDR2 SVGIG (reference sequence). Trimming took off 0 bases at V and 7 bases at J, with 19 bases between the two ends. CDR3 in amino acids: CAWSVIESGVGNEQFF. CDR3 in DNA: TGTGCCTGGAGTGTAATCGAGTCGGGAGTGGGAAATGAGCAGTTCTTC.

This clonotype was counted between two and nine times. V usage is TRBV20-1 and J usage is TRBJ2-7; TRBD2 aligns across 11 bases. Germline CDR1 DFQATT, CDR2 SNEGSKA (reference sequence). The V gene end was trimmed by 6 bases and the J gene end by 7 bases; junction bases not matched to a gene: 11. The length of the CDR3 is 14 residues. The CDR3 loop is CSATSGSTSREQYF. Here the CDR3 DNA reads TGCAGTGCCACTAGCGGGAGTACTAGTCGGGAGCAGTACTTC.

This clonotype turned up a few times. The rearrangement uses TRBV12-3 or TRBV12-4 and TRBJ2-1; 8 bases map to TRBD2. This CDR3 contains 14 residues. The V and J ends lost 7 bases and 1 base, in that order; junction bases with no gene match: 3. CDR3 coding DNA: TGTGCCAGCACCATAGCGGGGTCCTACAATGAGCAGTTCTTC. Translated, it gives CASTIAGSYNEQFF.

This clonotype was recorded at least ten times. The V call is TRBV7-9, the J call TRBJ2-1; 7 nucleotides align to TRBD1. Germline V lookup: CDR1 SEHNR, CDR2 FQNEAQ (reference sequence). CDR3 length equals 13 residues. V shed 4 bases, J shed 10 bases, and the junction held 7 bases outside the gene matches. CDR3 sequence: CASSSGQAFEQFF. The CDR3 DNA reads TGTGCCAGCAGCTCTGGACAGGCCTTCGAGCAGTTCTTC. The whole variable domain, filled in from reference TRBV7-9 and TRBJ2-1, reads DTGVSQNPRHKITKRGQNVTFRCDPISEHNRLYWYRQTLGQGPEFLTYFQNEAQLEKSRLLSDRFSAERPKGSFSTLEIQRTEQGDSAMYLCASSSGQAFEQFFGPGTRLTVL.

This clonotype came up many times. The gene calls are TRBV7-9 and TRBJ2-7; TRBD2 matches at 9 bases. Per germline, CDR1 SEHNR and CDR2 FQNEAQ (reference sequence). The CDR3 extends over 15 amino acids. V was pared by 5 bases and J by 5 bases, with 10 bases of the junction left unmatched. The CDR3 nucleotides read TGTGCCAGCAGCCCACCGGGTAGCGGGAGAGACGAGCAGTACTTC. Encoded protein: CASSPPGSGRDEQYF.

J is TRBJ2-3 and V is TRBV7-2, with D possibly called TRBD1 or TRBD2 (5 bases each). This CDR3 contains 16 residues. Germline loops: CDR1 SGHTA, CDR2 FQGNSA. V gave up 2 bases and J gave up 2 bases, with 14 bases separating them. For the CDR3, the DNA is TGTGCCAGCAGCTTAATGCCGGGACCCACCACAGATACGCAGTATTTT. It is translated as CASSLMPGPTTDTQYF.

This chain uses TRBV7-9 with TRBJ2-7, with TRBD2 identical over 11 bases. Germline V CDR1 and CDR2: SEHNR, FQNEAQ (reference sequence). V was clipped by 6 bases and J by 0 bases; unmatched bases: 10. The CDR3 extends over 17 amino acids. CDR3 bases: TGTGCCAGCAGGTGGACTAGCGGGCCCTCCAGCTCCTACGAGCAGTACTTC. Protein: CASRWTSGPSSSYEQYF.

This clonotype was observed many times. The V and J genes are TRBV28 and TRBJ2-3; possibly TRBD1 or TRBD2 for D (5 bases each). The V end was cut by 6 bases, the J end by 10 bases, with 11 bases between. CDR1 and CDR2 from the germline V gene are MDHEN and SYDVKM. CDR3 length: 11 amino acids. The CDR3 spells CASSSRGAQYF. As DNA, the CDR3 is TGTGCCAGCAGCTCCCGAGGGGCGCAGTATTTT. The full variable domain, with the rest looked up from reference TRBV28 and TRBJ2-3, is DVKVTQSSRYLVKRTGEKVFLECVQDMDHENMFWYRQDPGLGLRLIYFSYDVKMKEKGDIPEGYSVSREKKERFSLILESASTNQTSMYLCASSSRGAQYFGPGTRLTVL.

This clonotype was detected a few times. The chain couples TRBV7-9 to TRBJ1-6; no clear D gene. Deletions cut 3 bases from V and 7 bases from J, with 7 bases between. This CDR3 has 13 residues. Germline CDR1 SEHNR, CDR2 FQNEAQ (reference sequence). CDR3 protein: CASSFRENSPLHF. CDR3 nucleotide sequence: TGTGCCAGCAGCTTTAGGGAGAATTCACCCCTCCACTTT.

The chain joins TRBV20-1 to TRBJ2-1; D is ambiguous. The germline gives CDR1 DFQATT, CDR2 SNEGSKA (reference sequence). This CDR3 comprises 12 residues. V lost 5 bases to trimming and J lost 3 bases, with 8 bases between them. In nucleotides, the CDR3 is TGCAGTGCTCCCGTTCTCTACAATGAGCAGTTCTTC. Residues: CSAPVLYNEQFF.

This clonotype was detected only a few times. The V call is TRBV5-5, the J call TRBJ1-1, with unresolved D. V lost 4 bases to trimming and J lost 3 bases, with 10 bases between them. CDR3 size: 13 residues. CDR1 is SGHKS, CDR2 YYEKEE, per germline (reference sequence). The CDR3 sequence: CASSEPSDTEAFF. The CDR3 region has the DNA TGTGCCAGCAGCGAACCTTCGGACACTGAAGCTTTCTTT.

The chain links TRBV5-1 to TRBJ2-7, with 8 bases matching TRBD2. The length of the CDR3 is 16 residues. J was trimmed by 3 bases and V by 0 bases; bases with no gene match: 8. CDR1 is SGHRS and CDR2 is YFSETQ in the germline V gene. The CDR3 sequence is CASSLVTSGALYEQYF. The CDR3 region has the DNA TGCGCCAGCAGCTTGGTAACTAGCGGAGCACTCTACGAGCAGTACTTC.

The CDR3 DNA sequence: TGCGCCAGCAGCCCAGGACTAGCGGGACACACAGATACGCAGTATTTT. Its protein is CASSPGLAGHTDTQYF. The chain has TRBV5-1 and TRBJ2-3; 12 bases line up with TRBD2. This CDR3 region has 16 residues. Germline V gene sequence: CDR1 SGHRS, CDR2 YFSETQ. Losses at the gene ends were 4 bases for V and 2 bases for J; bases not matched to a gene: 5.

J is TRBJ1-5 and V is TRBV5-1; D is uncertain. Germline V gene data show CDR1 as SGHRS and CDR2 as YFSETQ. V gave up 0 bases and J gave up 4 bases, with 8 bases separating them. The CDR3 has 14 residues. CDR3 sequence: CASSLGEWNQPQHF. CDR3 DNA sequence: TGCGCCAGCAGCTTGGGGGAGTGGAATCAGCCCCAGCATTTT.

The CDR3 region has the DNA TGTGCCAGCAGTTTTTCTAGCGGGAGAGCTAGCTACGAGCAGTACTTC. Protein: CASSFSSGRASYEQYF. The chain couples TRBV27 to TRBJ2-7; 10 nucleotides line up with TRBD2. The CDR3 sequence is 16 residues long. Germline CDR1 is MNHEY and CDR2 is SMNVEV (reference sequence). The V and J ends lost 3 bases and 3 bases, in that order; junction bases with no gene match: 8.

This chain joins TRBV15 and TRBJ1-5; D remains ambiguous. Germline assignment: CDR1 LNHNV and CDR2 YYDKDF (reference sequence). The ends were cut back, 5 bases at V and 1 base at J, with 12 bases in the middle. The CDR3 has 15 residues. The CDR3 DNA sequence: TGTGCCACCAGCGAAGGGCCGGGGAGCAATCAGCCCCAGCATTTT. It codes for CATSEGPGSNQPQHF.

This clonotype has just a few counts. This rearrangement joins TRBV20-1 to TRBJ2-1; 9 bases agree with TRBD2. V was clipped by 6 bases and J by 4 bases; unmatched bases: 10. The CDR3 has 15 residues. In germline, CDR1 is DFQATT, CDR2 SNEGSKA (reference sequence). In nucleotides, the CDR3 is TGCAGTGCCCCCCTAGCGGGGCTTCTGTACAATGAGCAGTTCTTC. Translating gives CSAPLAGLLYNEQFF.

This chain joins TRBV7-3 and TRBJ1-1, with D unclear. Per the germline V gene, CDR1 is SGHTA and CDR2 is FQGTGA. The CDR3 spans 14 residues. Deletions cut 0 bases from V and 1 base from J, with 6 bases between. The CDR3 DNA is TGTGCCAGCAGCTTAACTAACAGGAACACTGAAGCTTTCTTT. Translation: CASSLTNRNTEAFF. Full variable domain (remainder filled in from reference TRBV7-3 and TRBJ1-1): GAGVSQTPSNKVTEKGKYVELRCDPISGHTALYWYRQSLGQGPEFLIYFQGTGAADDSGLPNDRFFAVRPEGSVSTLKIQRTERGDSAVYLCASSLTNRNTEAFFGQGTRLTVV.

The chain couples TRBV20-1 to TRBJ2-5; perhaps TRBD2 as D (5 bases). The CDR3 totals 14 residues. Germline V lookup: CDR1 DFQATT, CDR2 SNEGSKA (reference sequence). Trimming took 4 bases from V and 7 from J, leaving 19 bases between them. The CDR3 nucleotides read TGCAGTGCTATTAATCCCGAGGGTTGGGGGACCCAGTACTTC. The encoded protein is CSAINPEGWGTQYF.

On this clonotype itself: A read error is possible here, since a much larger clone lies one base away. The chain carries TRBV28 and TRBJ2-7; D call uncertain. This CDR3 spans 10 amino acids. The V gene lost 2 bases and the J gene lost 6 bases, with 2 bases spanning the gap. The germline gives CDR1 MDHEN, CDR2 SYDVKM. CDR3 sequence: CASSLTEQYF. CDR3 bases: TGTGCCAGCAGTTTAACCGAGCAGTACTTC.